A single sample is the source of the 3 T cell receptor beta chains below, sequenced in a study of shared clonotypes between healthy human individuals. Generated by immunoSEQ multiplex PCR, the TCRdb table keeps only in-frame clones and is missing some. The profile covers about 580,000 clones, with 95% to 98% appearing a single time and 0.25% to 0.35% taken by the ten largest. Naive-designated CD8 cells lacked CD45RO, were positively enriched for CCR7, and omitted terminally differentiated effector memory CD45RA+ cells. The sample was naive CD8+ T cells sorted from blood. Source of these receptors: a man in his thirties or forties in good health.

The sample holds a few counts of this clone. Other DNA sequences in the sample encode the same CDR3. The chain employs TRBV7-8 and TRBJ2-7; D gene unclear. The CDR3 consists of 11 residues. V shed 3 bases and J shed 0 bases, with 0 bases lying between them. Per the germline V gene, CDR1 is SGHVS and CDR2 is FQNEAQ. DNA for the CDR3: TGTGCCAGCAGCTTCTCCTACGAGCAGTACTTC. It is translated as CASSFSYEQYF.

The CDR3 loop is CASSGWTAYYEQYF. DNA for the CDR3: TGTGCCAGCAGCGGCTGGACAGCTTACTACGAGCAGTACTTC. The chain recombines TRBV5-6 with TRBJ2-7; D possibly corresponds to TRBD1 (6 bases). Between the trimmed V and J ends, which lost 4 bases and 3 bases, there was a span of 14 bases. The germline V gene has CDR1 SGHDT and CDR2 YYEEEE. The CDR3 loop spans 14 amino acids.

The chain employs TRBV2 and TRBJ2-6, with a tentative D call TRBD1 (6 bases). This CDR3 is 15 amino acids long. Germline values: CDR1 SNHLY, CDR2 FYNNEI. Trimming cost V 4 bases and J 6 bases, with 13 bases left between them. CDR3 amino acids: CASSGTAGQANVLTF. The CDR3 DNA sequence: TGTGCCAGCAGTGGGACAGCTGGACAGGCCAACGTCCTGACTTTC.